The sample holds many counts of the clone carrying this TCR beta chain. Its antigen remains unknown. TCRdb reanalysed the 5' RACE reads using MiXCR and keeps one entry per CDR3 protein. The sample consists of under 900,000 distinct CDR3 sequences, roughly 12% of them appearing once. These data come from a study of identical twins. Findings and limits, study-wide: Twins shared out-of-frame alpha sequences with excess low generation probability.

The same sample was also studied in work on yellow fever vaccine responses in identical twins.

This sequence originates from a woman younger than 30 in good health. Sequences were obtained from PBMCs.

CDR3 sequence (DNA): TGCGCCAGCAGCTCGGAGGGAAGGGACTACAATGAGCAGTTCTTC. This codes for CASSSEGRDYNEQFF. J is TRBJ2-1 and V is TRBV5-1; weak D call: TRBD2 (6 bases). CDR1 is SGHRS and CDR2 is YFSETQ in the germline V gene. CDR3 length: 15 amino acids. The germline V and J ends were trimmed by 3 bases and 3 bases, with 13 bases remaining between them.